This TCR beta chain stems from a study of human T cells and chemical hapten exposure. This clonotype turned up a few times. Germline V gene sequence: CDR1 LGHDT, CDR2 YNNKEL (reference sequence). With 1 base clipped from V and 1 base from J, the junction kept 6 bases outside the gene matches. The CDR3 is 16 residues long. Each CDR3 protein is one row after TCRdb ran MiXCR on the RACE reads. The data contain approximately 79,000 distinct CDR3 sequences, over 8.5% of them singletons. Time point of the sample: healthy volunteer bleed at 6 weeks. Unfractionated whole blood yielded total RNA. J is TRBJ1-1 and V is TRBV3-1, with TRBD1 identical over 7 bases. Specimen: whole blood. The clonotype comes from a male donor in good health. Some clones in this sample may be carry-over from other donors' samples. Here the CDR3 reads CASSQVRQGGNTEAFF. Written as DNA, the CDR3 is TGTGCCAGCAGCCAAGTACGACAGGGAGGGAACACTGAAGCTTTCTTT. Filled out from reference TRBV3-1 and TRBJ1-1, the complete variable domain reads DTAVSQTPKYLVTQMGNDKSIKCEQNLGHDTMYWYKQDSKKFLKIMFSYNNKELIINETVPNRFSPKSPDKAHLNLHINSLELGDSAVYFCASSQVRQGGNTEAFFGQGTRLTVV.